The subject of this entry is one T cell receptor (beta chain). Under the authors' procedure: For nucleated cells, counts were estimated from reference gene primer amplification. TCRdb's copy holds only in-frame clones and misses some; the assay was immunoSEQ multiplex PCR. V and J calls and clone size follow that table, whereas D and trimming were derived from the DNA. The sample lists about 380,000 clones; about 90% were seen once. This sample is drawn from a study of blood T cell repertoires in COVID-19. As for the study in general: From the United States, Italy and Spain came samples of acute and convalescent COVID-19. In each case, the material was cDNA or gDNA derived from T cells, B-cell-depleted T cells, or PBMCs.

Trimming took off 0 bases at V and 7 bases at J, with 9 bases between the two ends. Germline CDR1 SGHTA, CDR2 FQGNSA. This CDR3 is 13 amino acids long. Cohort 3 donors counted as recovered after two negative PCRs, clearance, or resolved symptoms. Sequencing was performed on PBMCs or T cells enriched from blood (not recorded which). This chain joins TRBV7-2 and TRBJ1-1; no reliable D call. This TCR was sampled from a woman between 25 and 40 years old who had recovered from COVID-19. The chain's CDR3 is CASSLAGDIEAFF. CDR3 DNA sequence: TGTGCCAGCAGCTTAGCGGGCGACATTGAAGCTTTCTTT.